Shown below are 10 T cell receptor beta chains from a single sample sequenced in a study of T cell responses to AZD1222 COVID-19 vaccine. The method was immunoSEQ multiplex PCR; TCRdb's version includes in-frame clones alone and lacks a portion of them. This sample carries 100,000 to 150,000 clones, around 93% of them seen once, and the ten largest clones take around 5%. This specimen was peripheral blood, taken 28 days after the second AZD1222 dose. These receptors came from an adult who received the AZD1222 COVID-19 vaccine.

In this sample, this clone turned up once. The rearrangement links TRBV5-1 to TRBJ2-1, with 11 bases fitting TRBD2. CDR1 SGHRS and CDR2 YFSETQ come from the germline V gene. This CDR3 is built from 18 residues. V dropped 4 bases and J dropped 3; count of bases not matched to a gene: 12. CDR3 in DNA: TGCGCCAGCAGCCGACGGACTCATACTAGCGGGAGCTACAATGAGCAGTTCTTC. It translates to CASSRRTHTSGSYNEQFF.

The chain couples TRBV7-2 to TRBJ1-2; D ambiguous. This CDR3 has 14 amino acids. V gave up 4 bases and J gave up 6 bases, with 15 bases separating them. Germline-derived CDR1 and CDR2 are SGHTA and FQGNSA. CDR3 coding DNA: TGTGCCAGCAGCTCCGGGGTAAAGATACATGGCTACACCTTC. It specifies CASSSGVKIHGYTF.

This chain connects TRBV5-6 to TRBJ2-1; either TRBD1 or TRBD2 may supply D (5 bases each). Germline-derived CDR1 and CDR2 are SGHDT and YYEEEE. V was trimmed by 4 bases and J by 6 bases, leaving 14 bases between them. The CDR3 spans 14 residues. The CDR3 DNA reads TGTGCCAGCAGCCGGGACCCCGCCCTCAATGAGCAGTTCTTC. Encoded protein: CASSRDPALNEQFF. The entire variable domain, with the rest obtained from reference TRBV5-6 and TRBJ2-1, is as follows: DAGVTQSPTHLIKTRGQQVTLRCSPKSGHDTVSWYQQALGQGPQFIFQYYEEEERQRGNFPDRFSGHQFPNYSSELNVNALLLGDSALYLCASSRDPALNEQFFGPGTRLTVL.

This chain connects TRBV6-1 to TRBJ1-1, with a weak D call TRBD1 (6 bases). The germline gives CDR1 MNHNS, CDR2 SASEGT. V dropped 2 bases and J dropped 6 bases, with 16 bases sitting between them. The CDR3 runs 15 residues. The CDR3 loop reads CASSERGTATAEAFF. Here the CDR3 DNA reads TGTGCCAGCAGTGAAAGGGGGACGGCTACTGCTGAAGCTTTCTTT.

The chain has TRBV9 and TRBJ2-7, with 9 positions matching TRBD1. Germline assignment: CDR1 SGDLS and CDR2 YYNGEE. CDR3 length: 15 amino acids. The junction had 10 bases not matched to a gene; V was cut back by 3 bases and J by 6 bases. The CDR3 reads CASSGGTGSRGEQYF. CDR3 nucleotides: TGTGCCAGCAGCGGAGGGACAGGGTCAAGGGGCGAGCAGTACTTC.

This clone was counted a single time. The V gene is TRBV10-3, the J gene TRBJ1-1; 8 bases are a match to TRBD1. The CDR3 spans 14 residues. V shed 4 bases, J shed 1 base, and the junction held 2 bases outside the gene matches. Germline V gives CDR1 ENHRY, CDR2 SYGVKD. The CDR3 loop is CAISGGTGNTEAFF. The CDR3 nucleotides are TGTGCCATCAGTGGAGGGACAGGGAACACTGAAGCTTTCTTT.

V usage is TRBV5-1 and J usage is TRBJ2-2; D may be TRBD1 (5 bases). Germline assignment: CDR1 SGHRS and CDR2 YFSETQ. Trimming cost V 0 bases and J 1 base, with 7 bases left between them. CDR3 length equals 15 residues. The CDR3 protein is CASSLGQGNTGELFF. The DNA of the CDR3 is TGCGCCAGCAGCTTGGGGCAGGGGAACACCGGGGAGCTGTTTTTT.

This sequence joins TRBV5-1 and TRBJ1-1; D call uncertain. Trimming left V 5 bases short and J 3 bases short, with 11 bases between. In germline, CDR1 is SGHRS, CDR2 YFSETQ. The CDR3 totals 13 residues. CDR3 residues: CASRRGPDTEAFF. The CDR3 DNA sequence: TGCGCCAGCAGACGAGGTCCGGACACTGAAGCTTTCTTT.

V is TRBV19 and J is TRBJ1-2; D is perhaps TRBD1 (5 bases). The length of the CDR3 is 15 residues. The ends were cut back, 0 bases at V and 0 bases at J, with 8 bases in the middle. Germline lookup yields CDR1 LNHDA and CDR2 SQIVND (reference sequence). CDR3 sequence reads: CASSIETGPNYGYTF. CDR3 in DNA: TGTGCCAGTAGTATAGAAACGGGACCTAACTATGGCTACACCTTC.

This clone has just a few counts. The V and J genes are TRBV6-1 and TRBJ2-5; D gene unclear. Between the trimmed V and J ends, which lost 0 bases and 4 bases, there was a span of 15 bases. The CDR3 length is 16 residues. Germline V lookup: CDR1 MNHNS, CDR2 SASEGT. DNA of the CDR3: TGTGCCAGCAGTGAAGCGCTGTCAGCCCTTGGAGAGACCCAGTACTTC. Its translation is CASSEALSALGETQYF.